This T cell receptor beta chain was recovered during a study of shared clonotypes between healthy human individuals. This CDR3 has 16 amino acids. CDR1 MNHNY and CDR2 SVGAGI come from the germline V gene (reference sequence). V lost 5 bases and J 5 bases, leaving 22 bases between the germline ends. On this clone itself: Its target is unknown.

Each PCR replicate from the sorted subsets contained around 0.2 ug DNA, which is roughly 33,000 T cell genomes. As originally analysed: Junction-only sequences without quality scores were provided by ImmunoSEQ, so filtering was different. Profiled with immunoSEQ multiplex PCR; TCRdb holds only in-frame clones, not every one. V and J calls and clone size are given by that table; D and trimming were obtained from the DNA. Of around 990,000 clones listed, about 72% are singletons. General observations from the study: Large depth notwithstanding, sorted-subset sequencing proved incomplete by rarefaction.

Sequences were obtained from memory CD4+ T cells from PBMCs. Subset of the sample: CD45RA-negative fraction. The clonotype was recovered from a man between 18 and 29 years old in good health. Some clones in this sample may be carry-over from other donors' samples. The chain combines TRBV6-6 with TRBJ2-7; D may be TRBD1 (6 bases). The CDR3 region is CASSRDKLGFGHEQYF. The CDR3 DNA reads TGTGCCAGCAGTCGGGACAAACTGGGGTTCGGCCACGAGCAGTACTTC.